These 4 T cell receptor beta chains originate from one sample sequenced in a study of blood T cell repertoires in COVID-19. Assay: immunoSEQ multiplex PCR; the TCRdb copy retains only in-frame clones and omits some. The sample lists 250,000 to 350,000 clones, 86% occurring once. The sequencing input was peripheral blood. These receptor sequences come from a woman between 45 and 65 years old with acute or convalescent COVID-19.

The V gene is TRBV9, the J gene TRBJ2-1; no clear D. The V and J ends lost 4 bases and 15 bases respectively, with 17 bases between them. CDR3 length: 12 residues. Germline V gene sequence: CDR1 SGDLS, CDR2 YYNGEE. CDR3 DNA sequence: TGTGCCAGCAGCCCAGACTCCTTCCAACGGTTCTTC. Its translation: CASSPDSFQRFF.

This chain joins TRBV6-5 and TRBJ1-2; a possible D gene is TRBD1 (6 bases). Germline V gene data show CDR1 as MNHEY and CDR2 as SVGAGI. Trimming pared 4 bases from V and 4 bases from J, leaving 10 bases between. The CDR3 sequence is 13 residues long. The CDR3 reads CASSWGGGYGYTF. The CDR3 bases are TGTGCCAGCAGTTGGGGAGGGGGCTATGGCTACACCTTC.

J is TRBJ1-1 and V is TRBV7-8; D gene unclear. From germline, CDR1 is SGHVS and CDR2 FQNEAQ. Between the trimmed V and J ends, which lost 1 base and 1 base, there was a span of 7 bases. This CDR3 has 14 residues. CDR3 sequence (DNA): TGTGCCAGCAGCTTAGGAACAGCGAACACTGAAGCTTTCTTT. Translating it yields CASSLGTANTEAFF.

The chain recombines TRBV5-5 with TRBJ2-7, with 8 bases that match TRBD1. CDR1 SGHKS and CDR2 YYEKEE come from the germline V gene (reference sequence). This CDR3 spans 17 amino acids. The trim removed 0 bases at V and 4 bases at J, leaving 12 bases unmatched. As DNA, the CDR3 is TGTGCCAGCAGCTTGGAGACCACCGGGACAGGATTTTACGAGCAGTACTTC. It codes for CASSLETTGTGFYEQYF.